Below, 15 T cell receptor beta chains from the same sample are listed, as sequenced in a study of OX40 agonist ivuxolimab in advanced cancers. Data came from immunoSEQ multiplex PCR; TCRdb stores just in-frame clones and leaves some out. The profile covers fewer than 40,000 clones, with around 83% appearing a single time and roughly 25% taken by the ten largest. Material: CD4+ or CD8+ T cells sorted from blood, obtained in a trial of the OX40 agonist ivuxolimab. The origin of the receptors is an adult with an advanced solid tumor such as melanoma, head and neck, liver or kidney cancer.

This clone was counted only a few times. V is TRBV18 and J is TRBJ2-7; D remains unclear. The CDR3 is 16 residues long. The germline gives CDR1 KGHSH, CDR2 LQKENI. V shed 0 bases and J shed 7 bases, with 19 bases lying between them. CDR3 bases: TGTGCCAGCTCACCACCGAAGGGTGGGTATCAAGGGGAGCAGTACTTC. Translation: CASSPPKGGYQGEQYF.

The V and J genes are TRBV19 and TRBJ2-2; no definite D call. This CDR3 is built from 14 residues. Germline-derived CDR1 and CDR2 are LNHDA and SQIVND (reference sequence). V dropped 6 bases and J dropped 6 bases, with 14 bases sitting between them. The CDR3, as DNA: TGTGCCAGTAGAGGAGTGTCGGGTGCCGGGGAGCTGTTTTTT. Translating gives CASRGVSGAGELFF.

The chain employs TRBV27 and TRBJ2-2; a possible D gene is TRBD2 (5 bases). Trimming cost V 7 bases and J 6 bases, with 18 bases left between them. Looked up from germline, CDR1 is MNHEY and CDR2 is SMNVEV (reference sequence). CDR3 size: 15 residues. CDR3 residues: CASKERLAGAGELFF. The CDR3 DNA sequence: TGTGCCAGCAAAGAGAGGCTAGCCGGCGCCGGGGAGCTGTTTTTT.

The rearrangement uses TRBV7-6 and TRBJ2-1; 14 nucleotides match TRBD2. The V and J ends lost 4 bases and 4 bases, in that order; junction bases with no gene match: 3. CDR3 size: 16 residues. The germline gives CDR1 SGHVS, CDR2 FNYEAQ. The CDR3 DNA reads TGTGCCAGCAGCTCCGGACTAGCGGGGGGTTACAATGAGCAGTTCTTC. Translated: CASSSGLAGGYNEQFF. Drawing the rest from reference TRBV7-6 and TRBJ2-1, the complete variable domain is GAGVSQSPRYKVTKRGQDVALRCDPISGHVSLYWYRQALGQGPEFLTYFNYEAQQDKSGLPNDRFSAERPEGSISTLTIQRTEQRDSAMYRCASSSGLAGGYNEQFFGPGTRLTVL.

The gene calls are TRBV5-4 and TRBJ2-7, with D perhaps assigned TRBD1 or TRBD2 (5 bases each). V lost 4 bases and J lost 8, with 19 bases in between. CDR1 SGHNT and CDR2 YYREEE come from the germline V gene (reference sequence). The CDR3 is 14 amino acids. Written as DNA, the CDR3 is TGTGCCAGCAGCCCGCCGGGACCAGACCGCCAGCAGTACTTC. Encoded protein: CASSPPGPDRQQYF.

The chain employs TRBV30 and TRBJ1-1, with TRBD1 matching over 8 bases. With V trimmed by 0 bases and J by 5 bases, 5 bases remained unmatched. Germline V lookup: CDR1 GTSNPN, CDR2 SVGIG (reference sequence). The CDR3 loop spans 14 amino acids. CDR3 loop: CAWSVTGGWTEAFF. CDR3 DNA: TGTGCCTGGAGTGTAACAGGGGGTTGGACTGAAGCTTTCTTT.

The chain couples TRBV2 to TRBJ1-1, with D tentatively TRBD1 (6 bases). CDR1 is SNHLY, CDR2 FYNNEI, per germline. V lost 2 bases to trimming and J lost 0 bases, with 13 bases between them. This CDR3 contains 16 residues. DNA of the CDR3: TGTGCCAGCAGTGAAAGCAGGGGAGGTTTGAACACTGAAGCTTTCTTT. As protein: CASSESRGGLNTEAFF.

This clone has a handful of counts. This rearrangement joins TRBV19 to TRBJ1-2, with D unclear. This CDR3 spans 14 amino acids. The V end lost 2 bases, the J end lost 7 bases, and 14 bases lay between the germline ends. The germline CDR1 and CDR2 sequences are LNHDA and SQIVND (reference sequence). CDR3 DNA sequence: TGTGCCAGTAGTATAATGGGCCGCGGGCTTGGCTACACCTTC. Amino acids: CASSIMGRGLGYTF.

V and J are TRBV5-7 and TRBJ1-3; D may be TRBD1 (6 bases). TRBV5-7 is placed among ORFs of uncertain function. The V end lost 3 bases, the J end lost 0 bases, and 7 bases lay between the germline ends. The CDR3 is 14 amino acids. The CDR3 is CASSSRGSGNTIYF. CDR3 DNA: TGTGCCAGCAGCTCCAGGGGCTCTGGAAACACCATATATTTT.

The chain employs TRBV15 and TRBJ2-1; 7 positions match TRBD2. From germline, CDR1 is LNHNV and CDR2 YYDKDF (reference sequence). This CDR3 comprises 17 residues. Trimming took 5 bases from V and 0 from J; bases not matched to a gene: 10. CDR3 nucleotide sequence: TGTGCCACCAGCCCTCCCCCGGGGGGTAGCTCCTACAATGAGCAGTTCTTC. Protein: CATSPPPGGSSYNEQFF.

CDR3 sequence: CASILQGHNEQFF. DNA of the CDR3: TGTGCCAGCATCCTCCAGGGCCACAATGAGCAGTTCTTC. The V gene is TRBV6-5, the J gene TRBJ2-1; weak D call: TRBD1 (5 bases). CDR3 length: 13 amino acids. Trimming stripped 7 bases from V and 5 bases from J, with 12 bases between. In germline, CDR1 is MNHEY, CDR2 SVGAGI.

This rearrangement joins TRBV7-9 to TRBJ2-5; D is possibly TRBD2 (6 bases). From germline, CDR1 is SEHNR and CDR2 FQNEAQ (reference sequence). The CDR3 totals 14 residues. The V and J ends lost 4 bases and 1 base respectively, with 10 bases between them. The CDR3 nucleotides read TGTGCCAGCAGCTATCACGGGGGCCAAGAGACCCAGTACTTC. It codes for CASSYHGGQETQYF.

The rearrangement uses TRBV2 and TRBJ2-3; 10 bases are a match to TRBD2. Germline V gives CDR1 SNHLY, CDR2 FYNNEI. Trimming removed 8 bases from V and 4 bases from J; junction bases left unmatched: 9. The CDR3 consists of 15 residues. CDR3 loop: CASSKAGGLADTQYF. DNA for the CDR3: TGTGCCAGCTCAAAAGCGGGGGGGCTGGCAGATACGCAGTATTTT. Complete variable domain (other parts from reference TRBV2 and TRBJ2-3): EPEVTQTPSHQVTQMGQEVILRCVPISNHLYFYWYRQILGQKVEFLVSFYNNEISEKSEIFDDQFSVERPDGSNFTLKIRSTKLEDSAMYFCASSKAGGLADTQYFGPGTRLTVL.

J is TRBJ1-2 and V is TRBV11-2; D ambiguous. This CDR3 spans 12 amino acids. The germline CDR1 and CDR2 sequences are SGHAT and FQNNGV. The V gene lost 5 bases and the J gene lost 4 bases, with 8 bases spanning the gap. CDR3 sequence: CASSEEGYGYTF. The CDR3 DNA reads as TGTGCCAGCAGCGAAGAGGGCTATGGCTACACCTTC.

The V call is TRBV10-2, the J call TRBJ2-5, with TRBD2 matching 7 bases. Germline V gene lookup returns CDR1 WSHSY and CDR2 SAAADI. This CDR3 comprises 14 residues. The ends lost 8 bases at V and 5 bases at J; junction bases unmatched: 11. CDR3 DNA sequence: TGCGCCAGCGCCCTAGCGGCCGTACGGGAGACCCAGTACTTC. Translating it yields CASALAAVRETQYF.